This passage covers 27 T cell receptor beta chains from one sample sequenced in a study of shared clonotypes between healthy human individuals. Selected positively for CCR7 and CD45RO-negative, naive CD8 cells excluded terminally differentiated effector memory CD45RA+ cells. Clones were read by immunoSEQ multiplex PCR, and TCRdb kept only the in-frame ones, dropping some. This table has millions of clones, 85% to 95% appearing once. The sample comprised naive CD8+ T cells sorted from blood. Receptors originate from a man aged 18 to 29 in good health.

Remarks on this clone: This CDR3 is also generated by other DNA sequences in the sample. The rearrangement uses TRBV4-3 and TRBJ2-1; 8 nucleotides agree with TRBD1. The CDR3 runs to 15 residues. J gave up 4 bases and V 0 bases, and 2 bases lay outside the gene matches. Germline lookup yields CDR1 LGHNA and CDR2 YSLEER. Here the CDR3 reads CASSQDRGPYNEQFF. DNA of the CDR3: TGCGCCAGCAGCCAAGACAGGGGGCCTTACAATGAGCAGTTCTTC.

DNA of the CDR3: TGTGCCAGCAGCGGCCGGGACGCAAATGAAAAACTGTTTTTT. Its protein is CASSGRDANEKLFF. The chain couples TRBV13 to TRBJ1-4; TRBD1 is a possible D gene (5 bases). The ends were cut back, 5 bases at V and 5 bases at J, with 12 bases in the middle. Germline loops: CDR1 PRHDT, CDR2 FYEKMQ (reference sequence). The CDR3 length is 14 residues.

On this clone: The same CDR3 arises from other DNA sequences in this sample as well. This chain connects TRBV7-9 to TRBJ1-1, with a weak D call TRBD1 (5 bases). This CDR3 has 13 residues. Germline values: CDR1 SEHNR, CDR2 FQNEAQ (reference sequence). Trimming took 7 bases from V and 1 from J, leaving 10 bases between them. CDR3 residues: CASTQGRNTEAFF. In DNA, the CDR3 is TGTGCCAGCACCCAGGGACGGAACACTGAAGCTTTCTTT.

The sample holds one count of this clone. The chain employs TRBV28 and TRBJ1-3; 9 bases align to TRBD1. The CDR3 totals 15 residues. CDR1 is MDHEN, CDR2 SYDVKM, per germline. Germline trimming cut 5 bases from V and 1 base from J; bases unmatched to any gene: 3. The DNA of the CDR3 is TGTGCCAGCAGTCGAGACAGGGGGTCTGGAAACACCATATATTTT. Amino acid sequence: CASSRDRGSGNTIYF.

In regard to this clone: Other nucleotide sequences in the sample specify the same CDR3. The chain carries TRBV28 and TRBJ2-7; the D is unclear. Between the trimmed V and J ends, which lost 2 bases and 0 bases, there was a span of 5 bases. The CDR3 is made up of 13 amino acids. Germline V gene sequence: CDR1 MDHEN, CDR2 SYDVKM. The CDR3, as DNA: TGTGCCAGCAGTTTAGGTAGCTCCTACGAGCAGTACTTC. Encoded protein: CASSLGSSYEQYF.

The rearrangement links TRBV11-2 to TRBJ2-3; TRBD1 or TRBD2 may be the D gene (6 bases each). The length of the CDR3 is 16 residues. The ends were cut back, 3 bases at V and 3 bases at J, with 16 bases in the middle. The V gene's germline CDR1 is SGHAT and CDR2 FQNNGV. The CDR3 protein is CASSFRPGAETDTQYF. The DNA for the CDR3 is TGTGCCAGCAGCTTTCGGCCGGGGGCTGAAACAGATACGCAGTATTTT.

This sequence joins TRBV27 and TRBJ2-5; D may match TRBD1 or TRBD2 (5 bases each). Germline loops: CDR1 MNHEY, CDR2 SMNVEV (reference sequence). The CDR3 totals 15 residues. V was trimmed by 6 bases and J by 1 base, leaving 15 bases between them. The CDR3 sequence is CASRWNAGAQETQYF. The CDR3 DNA follows: TGTGCCAGCAGATGGAACGCCGGGGCCCAAGAGACCCAGTACTTC.

The chain uses TRBV11-2 and TRBJ2-7; D is possibly TRBD1 (5 bases). The germline gives CDR1 SGHAT, CDR2 FQNNGV. Between the trimmed V and J ends, which lost 5 bases and 6 bases, there was a span of 11 bases. This CDR3 comprises 12 residues. In nucleotides, the CDR3 is TGTGCCAGCAGCCCCTGGGGCCTCGAGCAGTACTTC. This gives the protein CASSPWGLEQYF.

The chain combines TRBV5-6 with TRBJ2-7; 8 positions match TRBD2. The CDR3 extends over 16 amino acids. The V gene end was trimmed by 1 base and the J gene end by 4 bases; junction bases not matched to a gene: 10. Per germline, CDR1 SGHDT and CDR2 YYEEEE. This chain's CDR3 is CASSLLVSSGLYEQYF. CDR3 nucleotides: TGTGCCAGCAGCTTGTTGGTTTCTAGCGGGCTTTACGAGCAGTACTTC.

The J gene is TRBJ2-5, the V gene TRBV10-1; tentatively, D is TRBD2 (5 bases). CDR1 and CDR2 from the germline V gene are WNHNN and SYGVQD (reference sequence). V was pared by 3 bases and J by 5 bases, with 13 bases between. The CDR3 runs 14 residues. This CDR3 reads CASSDRGSVETQYF. In DNA, the CDR3 is TGCGCCAGCAGTGACCGGGGTTCGGTGGAGACCCAGTACTTC.

This sequence joins TRBV4-1 and TRBJ2-6, with no clear D. Per germline, CDR1 MGHRA and CDR2 YSYEKL. Trimming took off 4 bases at V and 0 bases at J, with 4 bases between the two ends. This CDR3 region has 14 residues. This CDR3 reads CASSPTSGANVLTF. The CDR3 region has the DNA TGCGCCAGCAGCCCTACCTCTGGGGCCAACGTCCTGACTTTC.

The V call is TRBV10-3, the J call TRBJ2-2; D not certain. The CDR3 is 13 amino acids. V was cut by 5 bases and J by 1 base, with 5 bases left in between. The germline V gene encodes CDR1 ENHRY and CDR2 SYGVKD. The CDR3 sequence: CAISTENTGELFF. CDR3 nucleotides: TGTGCCATCAGTACAGAGAACACCGGGGAGCTGTTTTTT.

This clone was detected a few times. J is TRBJ1-4 and V is TRBV9, with D possibly matching TRBD1 (5 bases). Trimming removed 0 bases at V and 0 bases at J, with 6 bases between. Germline V gene sequence: CDR1 SGDLS, CDR2 YYNGEE. The CDR3 has 15 residues. Here the CDR3 reads CASSVGDSTNEKLFF. The CDR3 bases are TGTGCCAGCAGCGTAGGGGACTCAACTAATGAAAAACTGTTTTTT.

J is TRBJ2-1 and V is TRBV5-6; possibly TRBD2 for D (7 bases). Trimming cost V 2 bases and J 5 bases, with 14 bases left between them. The CDR3 covers 15 residues. Looked up from germline, CDR1 is SGHDT and CDR2 is YYEEEE. For the CDR3, the DNA is TGTGCCAGCAGCTTTGGCGGGGGCTTCCACAATGAGCAGTTCTTC. Its translation is CASSFGGGFHNEQFF.

The rearrangement links TRBV12-5 to TRBJ1-5; D is uncertain. V lost 5 bases and J 3 bases, leaving 14 bases between the germline ends. CDR1 is LGHNT, CDR2 FRNRAP, per germline. The CDR3 loop spans 15 amino acids. CDR3 sequence: CASGITTELNQPQHF. For the CDR3, the DNA is TGTGCTAGTGGTATTACGACGGAGCTCAATCAGCCCCAGCATTTT.

The chain joins TRBV19 to TRBJ2-2, with 7 bases lining up with TRBD1. CDR3 size: 15 residues. The V gene end was trimmed by 5 bases and the J gene end by 5 bases; junction bases not matched to a gene: 8. The germline V gene encodes CDR1 LNHDA and CDR2 SQIVND (reference sequence). The CDR3 region has the DNA TGTGCCAGTAGTTTACAGGGGTTTGGAACCGGGGAGCTGTTTTTT. Protein sequence: CASSLQGFGTGELFF.

The chain carries TRBV5-6 and TRBJ2-5; maybe TRBD2 (5 bases). This CDR3 comprises 15 residues. Trimming took 0 bases from V and 2 from J, leaving 11 bases between them. Per germline, CDR1 SGHDT and CDR2 YYEEEE. In DNA, the CDR3 is TGTGCCAGCAGCTTGGCCGAGGGATCACAAGAGACCCAGTACTTC. It yields the protein CASSLAEGSQETQYF.

V usage is TRBV15 and J usage is TRBJ1-1, with no clear D. This CDR3 has 14 residues. Germline CDR1 LNHNV, CDR2 YYDKDF (reference sequence). V was trimmed by 0 bases and J by 6 bases, leaving 11 bases between them. The CDR3 spells CATSREYSPPEAFF. As DNA, the CDR3 is TGTGCCACCAGCAGAGAGTACAGTCCACCTGAAGCTTTCTTT.

The V call is TRBV4-1, the J call TRBJ1-1, with D perhaps TRBD1 (5 bases). V was shortened by 4 bases and J by 5 bases, with 17 bases between the two germline ends. The CDR3 is made up of 15 amino acids. The germline CDR1 and CDR2 sequences are MGHRA and YSYEKL. As DNA, the CDR3 is TGCGCCAGCAGCCCTGATTCCGGGTGGGGGACTGAAGCTTTCTTT. It translates to CASSPDSGWGTEAFF.

This clone came up once. The chain carries TRBV18 and TRBJ1-2, with D unresolved. Germline V gene data show CDR1 as KGHSH and CDR2 as LQKENI. V dropped 4 bases and J dropped 0 bases, with 12 bases sitting between them. This CDR3 has 15 amino acids. The CDR3: CASSHPDGSNYGYTF. The DNA for the CDR3 is TGTGCCAGCTCACACCCGGACGGATCTAACTATGGCTACACCTTC.

The chain recombines TRBV28 with TRBJ1-6; 8 nucleotides align to TRBD1. In germline, CDR1 is MDHEN, CDR2 SYDVKM. The CDR3 has 14 amino acids. J was trimmed by 10 bases and V by 5 bases; bases with no gene match: 7. DNA of the CDR3: TGTGCCAGCAGTCCTGGACAGGGAGGATCACCCCTCCACTTT. Encoded protein: CASSPGQGGSPLHF.

This clone was recorded once. The chain couples TRBV5-6 to TRBJ2-2; D remains unclear. The germline V gene encodes CDR1 SGHDT and CDR2 YYEEEE. CDR3 length equals 14 residues. The V end lost 3 bases, the J end lost 7 bases, and 13 bases lay between the germline ends. This CDR3 is CASSYPGPDGELFF. The DNA for the CDR3 is TGTGCCAGCAGCTACCCTGGACCGGACGGGGAGCTGTTTTTT.

The rearrangement joins TRBV6-1 to TRBJ1-6; 9 positions agree with TRBD1. Per germline, CDR1 MNHNS and CDR2 SASEGT. J lost 9 bases, V lost 3 bases, and 6 bases had no gene match. CDR3 length: 15 amino acids. Written as DNA, the CDR3 is TGTGCCAGCAGTGAGCTGACAGGGGGGACTTCACCCCTCCACTTT. Its translation: CASSELTGGTSPLHF.

This chain connects TRBV5-6 to TRBJ2-7, with a weak D call TRBD1 (6 bases). The CDR3 has 13 residues. Trimming removed 0 bases from V and 7 bases from J, with 11 bases in between. Germline V gene lookup returns CDR1 SGHDT and CDR2 YYEEEE. For the CDR3, the DNA is TGTGCCAGCAGCTTGGCTGAGGGGGAGGAGCAGTACTTC. It is translated as CASSLAEGEEQYF.

This chain uses TRBV21-1 with TRBJ2-7; the table's D call of TRBD1 was not tested on the DNA. TRBV21-1 has pseudogene status. The CDR3 sequence is 18 residues long. The chain's CDR3 is CASSKVRTGGSNGYEQYF. CDR3 coding DNA: TGTGCCAGCAGCAAAGTGAGGACAGGGGGCTCGAATGGGTACGAGCAGTACTTC.

V usage is TRBV7-8 and J usage is TRBJ2-5; TRBD2 aligns across 11 bases. V gave up 4 bases and J gave up 1 base; unmatched junction bases: 8. CDR1 and CDR2 (germline): SGHVS, FQNEAQ. There are 17 residues in the CDR3. CDR3 sequence (DNA): TGTGCCAGCAGCTCGCCCGTACTAGCGGGGGTCCAAGAGACCCAGTACTTC. This encodes CASSSPVLAGVQETQYF.

This rearrangement joins TRBV30 to TRBJ2-6, with 11 positions matching TRBD1. This CDR3 comprises 16 residues. After removal of 5 bases from V and 4 bases from J, the junction contained 7 bases not matched to a gene. Per germline, CDR1 GTSNPN and CDR2 SVGIG (reference sequence). The CDR3 DNA is TGTGCCTGGGCTGGGACAGGGGGAGCGGGGGCCAACGTCCTGACTTTC. It codes for CAWAGTGGAGANVLTF. The entire variable domain, with the rest obtained from reference TRBV30 and TRBJ2-6, is as follows: SQTIHQWPATLVQPVGSPLSLECTVEGTSNPNLYWYRQAAGRGLQLLFYSVGIGQISSEVPQNLSASRPQDRQFILSSKKLLLSDSGFYLCAWAGTGGAGANVLTFGAGSRLTVL.